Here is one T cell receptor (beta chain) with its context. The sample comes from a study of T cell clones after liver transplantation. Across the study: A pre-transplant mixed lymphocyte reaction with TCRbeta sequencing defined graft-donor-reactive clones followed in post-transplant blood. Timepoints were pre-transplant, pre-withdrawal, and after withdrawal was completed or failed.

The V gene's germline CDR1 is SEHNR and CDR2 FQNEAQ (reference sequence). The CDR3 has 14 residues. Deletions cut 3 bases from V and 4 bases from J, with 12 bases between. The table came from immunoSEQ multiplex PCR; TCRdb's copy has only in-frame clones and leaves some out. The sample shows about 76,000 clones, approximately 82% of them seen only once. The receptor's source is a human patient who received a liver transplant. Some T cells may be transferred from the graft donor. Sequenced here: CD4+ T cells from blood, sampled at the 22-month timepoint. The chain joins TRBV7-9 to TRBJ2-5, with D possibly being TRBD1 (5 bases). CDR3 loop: CASSFLTGRETQYF. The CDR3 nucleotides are TGTGCCAGCAGCTTCCTAACAGGAAGAGAGACCCAGTACTTC.